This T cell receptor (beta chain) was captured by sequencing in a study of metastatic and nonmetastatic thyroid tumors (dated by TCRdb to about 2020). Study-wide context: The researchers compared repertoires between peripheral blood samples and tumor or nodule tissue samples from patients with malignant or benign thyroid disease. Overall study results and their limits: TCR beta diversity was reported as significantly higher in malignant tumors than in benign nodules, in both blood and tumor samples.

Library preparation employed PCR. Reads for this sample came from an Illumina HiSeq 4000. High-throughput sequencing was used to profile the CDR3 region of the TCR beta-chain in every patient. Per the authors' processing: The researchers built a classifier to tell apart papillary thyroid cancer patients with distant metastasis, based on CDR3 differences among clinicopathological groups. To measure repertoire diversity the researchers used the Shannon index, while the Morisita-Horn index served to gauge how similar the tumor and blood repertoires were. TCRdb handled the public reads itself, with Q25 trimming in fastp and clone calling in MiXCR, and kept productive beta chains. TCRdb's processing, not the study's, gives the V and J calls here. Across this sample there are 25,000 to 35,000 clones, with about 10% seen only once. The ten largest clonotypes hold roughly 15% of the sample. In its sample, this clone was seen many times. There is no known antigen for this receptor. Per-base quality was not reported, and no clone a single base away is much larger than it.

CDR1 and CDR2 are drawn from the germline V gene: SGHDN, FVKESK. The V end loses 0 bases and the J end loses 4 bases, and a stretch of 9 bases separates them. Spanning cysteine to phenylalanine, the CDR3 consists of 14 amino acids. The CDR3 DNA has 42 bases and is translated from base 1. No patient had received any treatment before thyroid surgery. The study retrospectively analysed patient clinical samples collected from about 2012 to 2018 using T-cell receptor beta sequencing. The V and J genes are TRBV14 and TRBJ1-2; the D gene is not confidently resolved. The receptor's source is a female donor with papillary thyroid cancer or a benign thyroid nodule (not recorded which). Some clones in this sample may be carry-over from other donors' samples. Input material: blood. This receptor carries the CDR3 CASSQDGGFYGYTF. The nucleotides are TGTGCCAGCAGCCAAGATGGCGGGTTCTATGGCTACACCTTC.